Below are 32 T cell receptor beta chains sequenced from a single sample in a study of T-cell reconstitution after alpha-beta-depleted transplantation in children. TCRbeta library preparation incorporated unique molecular identifiers. TCRdb reprocessed the PCR reads via MiXCR and lists one record per CDR3 protein. The sample holds some 120,000 distinct CDR3 sequences, roughly 9.7% seen once. Sequenced here: PBMCs, mostly from graft donor cells, sampled 180 days after TCRalphabeta/CD19-depleted stem cell transplant. The source is a girl less than two years old who had a stem cell transplant for combined immunodeficiency, so the T cells may come from the graft donor.

The chain combines TRBV29-1 with TRBJ2-7; the D gene is possibly TRBD2 (5 bases). V was shortened by 6 bases and J by 2 bases, with 14 bases between the two germline ends. Germline CDR1 reads SQVTM; CDR2 reads ANQGSEA. This CDR3 region has 13 residues. The CDR3 region is CSVGLTKAYEQYF. The DNA of the CDR3 is TGCAGCGTCGGACTTACCAAGGCCTACGAGCAGTACTTC.

The chain uses TRBV6-6 and TRBJ1-2; D not resolved. The CDR3 is made up of 12 amino acids. Germline CDR1 reads MNHNY; CDR2 reads SVGAGI (reference sequence). V was pared by 2 bases and J by 5 bases, with 6 bases between. As DNA, the CDR3 is TGTGCCAGCAGTTACGGCGGGTATGGCTACACCTTC. Amino acid sequence: CASSYGGYGYTF.

The table lists this clonotype with many counts. The chain couples TRBV18 to TRBJ1-5; D not certain. Germline loops: CDR1 KGHSH, CDR2 LQKENI. Deletions cut 2 bases from V and 2 bases from J, with 1 base between. The CDR3 length is 12 residues. The CDR3 coding sequence is TGTGCCAGCTCACCAGGCAATCAGCCCCAGCATTTT. Translating gives CASSPGNQPQHF.

This clonotype was observed a handful of times. The chain recombines TRBV20-1 with TRBJ2-5; D may be TRBD2 (5 bases). V was trimmed by 3 bases and J by 5 bases, leaving 19 bases between them. Per germline, CDR1 DFQATT and CDR2 SNEGSKA (reference sequence). This CDR3 region has 15 residues. CDR3 DNA sequence: TGCAGTGCTAGGGATTTCTTCACTAGAGGCGAGACCCAGTACTTC. This sequence encodes CSARDFFTRGETQYF.

The V and J genes are TRBV5-1 and TRBJ1-6; no definite D call. V lost 4 bases and J 0 bases, leaving 14 bases between the germline ends. The CDR3 is 17 residues long. The germline V gene encodes CDR1 SGHRS and CDR2 YFSETQ. In nucleotides, the CDR3 is TGCGCCAGCAGCCGTGCGTCCGAAAGCTCCTATAATTCACCCCTCCACTTT. Its translation is CASSRASESSYNSPLHF.

Many counts were recorded for this clonotype. The genes are TRBV29-1 and TRBJ2-3, with 7 bases aligning to TRBD1. The V and J ends lost 5 bases and 1 base, in that order; junction bases with no gene match: 6. The CDR3 spans 14 residues. Germline loops: CDR1 SQVTM, CDR2 ANQGSEA. CDR3 residues: CSVLRGRRTDTQYF. CDR3 bases: TGCAGCGTTCTAAGGGGGCGTCGCACAGATACGCAGTATTTT.

V is TRBV7-2 and J is TRBJ2-2; TRBD1 matches at 7 bases. Germline V gene data show CDR1 as SGHTA and CDR2 as FQGNSA. Trimming cost V 8 bases and J 1 base; bases outside gene matches: 7. CDR3 length: 15 residues. The CDR3 is CASWYRGQNTGELFF. The CDR3 DNA sequence: TGTGCCAGCTGGTACAGGGGCCAGAACACCGGGGAGCTGTTTTTT.

In nucleotides, the CDR3 is TGTGCCTGGAGTGTACAGGTTGAGTACGGCTACACCTTC. Amino acid sequence: CAWSVQVEYGYTF. The V call is TRBV30, the J call TRBJ1-2; D perhaps matches TRBD1 (5 bases). The CDR3 consists of 13 residues. Trimming shortened V by 0 bases and J by 8 bases, and 13 bases separated the two germline ends. Germline CDR1 is GTSNPN and CDR2 is SVGIG (reference sequence).

A remark on this clonotype: This may stem from a read error, because a much larger clone lies one nucleotide away. This chain connects TRBV18 to TRBJ2-7, with D possibly being TRBD2 (6 bases). The CDR3 loop spans 14 amino acids. Germline loops: CDR1 KGHSH, CDR2 LQKENI. Written as DNA, the CDR3 is TGTGCCAGCTCACCGGGTGGGGGGTCCTACGAGCTGTACTTC. Amino acids: CASSPGGGSYELYF. The whole variable domain, filled in from reference TRBV18 and TRBJ2-7, reads NAGVMQNPRHLVRRRGQEARLRCSPMKGHSHVYWYRQLPEEGLKFMVYLQKENIIDESGMPKERFSAEFPKEGPSILRIQQVVRGDSAAYFCASSPGGGSYELYFGPGTRLTVT.

The V gene is TRBV18, the J gene TRBJ2-3, with 10 bases fitting TRBD2. Trimming took 4 bases from V and 1 from J; bases not matched to a gene: 8. Germline V gene data show CDR1 as KGHSH and CDR2 as LQKENI. CDR3 length: 17 amino acids. As DNA, the CDR3 is TGTGCCAGCTCACAACTTCTAGCGGGAGACGGCACAGATACGCAGTATTTT. Its translation: CASSQLLAGDGTDTQYF.

The CDR3 DNA reads as TGTGCCAGCAGCTCCCTACGGGGTAGCACAGATACGCAGTATTTT. This gives the protein CASSSLRGSTDTQYF. This chain connects TRBV7-8 to TRBJ2-3; a weak D match, TRBD2 (5 bases). CDR1 is SGHVS, CDR2 FQNEAQ, per germline. The length of the CDR3 is 15 residues. Trimming removed 4 bases at V and 0 bases at J, with 11 bases between.

This clonotype was counted between two and nine times. The V call is TRBV5-5, the J call TRBJ1-2; 7 bases are a match to TRBD1. From germline, CDR1 is SGHKS and CDR2 YYEKEE (reference sequence). The CDR3 sequence is 17 residues long. The junction had 9 bases not matched to a gene; V was cut back by 1 base and J by 0 bases. CDR3 region: CASSLISRTGTNYGYTF. The CDR3 DNA sequence: TGTGCCAGCAGCTTGATCTCTCGGACAGGAACTAACTATGGCTACACCTTC.

The chain combines TRBV29-1 with TRBJ2-7; 8 nucleotides match TRBD2. The CDR3 totals 11 residues. V dropped 4 bases and J dropped 5; count of bases not matched to a gene: 1. CDR1 and CDR2 from the germline V gene are SQVTM and ANQGSEA. CDR3 amino acids: CSVGLANEQYF. Written as DNA, the CDR3 is TGCAGCGTTGGACTAGCGAACGAGCAGTACTTC.

This rearrangement joins TRBV29-1 to TRBJ2-7; TRBD2 is a possible D gene (6 bases). The CDR3 has 11 residues. Germline values: CDR1 SQVTM, CDR2 ANQGSEA. V was trimmed by 4 bases and J by 7 bases, leaving 11 bases between them. DNA for the CDR3: TGCAGCGTTGGTCTTGCGGGAGAGCAGTACTTC. Protein sequence: CSVGLAGEQYF.

This chain connects TRBV5-4 to TRBJ2-3, with 8 bases lining up with TRBD2. This CDR3 comprises 14 residues. V was clipped by 9 bases and J by 4 bases; unmatched bases: 10. CDR1 and CDR2 (germline): SGHNT, YYREEE (reference sequence). The CDR3: CAIPGSGEPDTQYF. CDR3 DNA: TGTGCCATTCCAGGTAGCGGGGAGCCAGATACGCAGTATTTT.

This clonotype was seen a handful of times. The chain has TRBV20-1 and TRBJ2-7; D uncertain. The CDR3 contains 13 residues. From germline, CDR1 is DFQATT and CDR2 SNEGSKA (reference sequence). V was cut by 0 bases and J by 0 bases, with 6 bases left in between. As DNA, the CDR3 is TGCAGTGCTAGAGATCTACCCTCCTACGAGCAGTACTTC. Residues: CSARDLPSYEQYF.

The rearrangement joins TRBV7-8 to TRBJ2-1; no reliable D call. With 1 base removed from V and 6 bases from J, the gap between germline ends came to 22 bases. This CDR3 contains 18 residues. Germline lookup yields CDR1 SGHVS and CDR2 FQNEAQ. CDR3 sequence: CASSLVASVRPWGNEQFF. Here the CDR3 DNA reads TGTGCCAGCAGCTTAGTGGCCTCCGTTCGACCCTGGGGCAATGAGCAGTTCTTC. Full variable domain (remainder filled in from reference TRBV7-8 and TRBJ2-1): GAGVSQSPRYKVAKRGQDVALRCDPISGHVSLFWYQQALGQGPEFLTYFQNEAQLDKSGLPSDRFFAERPEGSVSTLKIQRTQQEDSAVYLCASSLVASVRPWGNEQFFGPGTRLTVL.

V gene TRBV7-7 combines with J gene TRBJ2-5; 9 nucleotides agree with TRBD1. Germline-derived CDR1 and CDR2 are SSHAT and FNYEAQ (reference sequence). The CDR3 is 15 residues long. The trim removed 2 bases at V and 2 bases at J, leaving 3 bases unmatched. CDR3 loop: CASSLRGQGQETQYF. The CDR3 DNA is TGTGCCAGCAGCTTAAGGGGACAGGGACAAGAGACCCAGTACTTC.

This clonotype was seen only a few times. The chain employs TRBV21-1 and TRBJ2-6; no check of the table's D call, TRBD2, against the DNA was made. TRBV21-1 is listed as a pseudogene. The CDR3 is 20 residues long. The CDR3 region is CASSKNPAGSYPSGANVLTF. DNA of the CDR3: TGTGCCAGCAGCAAAAACCCTGCAGGGTCCTACCCGTCTGGGGCCAACGTCCTGACTTTC.

In its sample, this clonotype was seen a few times. The V and J genes are TRBV5-1 and TRBJ2-5; 12 positions match TRBD2. Germline V gives CDR1 SGHRS, CDR2 YFSETQ. This CDR3 comprises 16 residues. Trimming at V came to 0 bases and at J to 4 bases, leaving 4 bases not matched to a gene. In DNA form, the CDR3 reads TGCGCCAGCAGCTTGGTTACTAGCGGGAGGTCAGAGACCCAGTACTTC. Its protein is CASSLVTSGRSETQYF.

Concerning this clonotype: This may stem from a read error, because a much larger clone lies one nucleotide away. The chain couples TRBV7-2 to TRBJ1-2; possibly TRBD1 for D (6 bases). The CDR3 has 14 residues. CDR1 and CDR2 from the germline V gene are SGHTA and FQGNSA. CDR3 residues: CSSSFGGPNYGYTF. In DNA form, the CDR3 reads TGTTCCAGCAGCTTCGGGGGGCCTAACTATGGCTACACCTTC.

In its sample, this clonotype was seen many times. The V gene is TRBV10-3, the J gene TRBJ2-7; 7 nucleotides line up with TRBD1. The length of the CDR3 is 15 residues. V was pared by 3 bases and J by 3 bases, with 8 bases of the junction left unmatched. Germline V gene data show CDR1 as ENHRY and CDR2 as SYGVKD. The CDR3: CAISDPDRDDYEQYF. DNA for the CDR3: TGTGCCATCAGTGACCCCGACAGGGACGACTACGAGCAGTACTTC.

This clonotype has just a few counts. V and J are TRBV7-2 and TRBJ2-7; 9 bases align to TRBD2. V shed 3 bases and J 3 bases; nucleotides not matched to a gene: 6. Per germline, CDR1 SGHTA and CDR2 FQGNSA. The CDR3 is 15 amino acids. The chain's CDR3 is CASSFLAGANYEQYF. The CDR3 nucleotides read TGTGCCAGCAGCTTCTTAGCGGGGGCGAACTACGAGCAGTACTTC. The full variable domain, with the rest looked up from reference TRBV7-2 and TRBJ2-7, is GAGVSQSPSNKVTEKGKDVELRCDPISGHTALYWYRQSLGQGLEFLIYFQGNSAPDKSGLPSDRFSAERTGGSVSTLTIQRTQQEDSAVYLCASSFLAGANYEQYFGPGTRLTVT.

The table lists this clonotype with a few counts. The CDR3: CASSWTGRGWETQYF. In DNA, the CDR3 is TGCGCCAGCAGCTGGACAGGGAGAGGTTGGGAGACCCAGTACTTC. The V call is TRBV5-1, the J call TRBJ2-5, with TRBD1 identical over 8 bases. This CDR3 contains 15 residues. Per germline, CDR1 SGHRS and CDR2 YFSETQ. With 3 bases clipped from V and 5 bases from J, the junction kept 9 bases outside the gene matches.

The J gene is TRBJ2-5, the V gene TRBV7-3; tentatively, D is TRBD2 (7 bases). The CDR3 has 15 amino acids. Germline CDR1 SGHTA, CDR2 FQGTGA. V lost 5 bases and J lost 3, with 16 bases in between. Written as DNA, the CDR3 is TGTGCCAGCAGCACCGCAGGGGAGGGAGAAGAGACCCAGTACTTC. It specifies CASSTAGEGEETQYF.

This clonotype has ten or more counts. The chain uses TRBV20-1 and TRBJ2-5; D perhaps matches TRBD1 (6 bases). Trimming removed 6 bases at V and 2 bases at J, with 16 bases between. The CDR3 loop spans 14 amino acids. Germline CDR1 reads DFQATT; CDR2 reads SNEGSKA (reference sequence). This CDR3 reads CSAMRTARQETQYF. DNA for the CDR3: TGCAGTGCCATGAGGACAGCGAGACAAGAGACCCAGTACTTC.

The chain combines TRBV12-3 or TRBV12-4 with TRBJ1-4; 7 positions match TRBD1. The CDR3 is made up of 15 amino acids. V lost 3 bases to trimming and J lost 5 bases; unmatched junction nucleotides: 6. DNA for the CDR3: TGTGCCAGCAGTTTGGGTGGGACAGACAATGAAAAACTGTTTTTT. Its translation is CASSLGGTDNEKLFF.

This clonotype was picked up a small number of times. J is TRBJ1-1 and V is TRBV7-8, with D possibly TRBD1 on 6 matching bases. With 0 bases removed from V and 8 bases from J, the gap between germline ends came to 16 bases. This CDR3 contains 15 residues. CDR1 and CDR2 (germline): SGHVS, FQNEAQ. The CDR3 DNA reads as TGTGCCAGCAGCTTAGCTACAAGGGGGGGCAGGGAAGCTTTCTTT. The encoded protein is CASSLATRGGREAFF. Full variable domain (remainder filled in from reference TRBV7-8 and TRBJ1-1): GAGVSQSPRYKVAKRGQDVALRCDPISGHVSLFWYQQALGQGPEFLTYFQNEAQLDKSGLPSDRFFAERPEGSVSTLKIQRTQQEDSAVYLCASSLATRGGREAFFGQGTRLTVV.

The V and J genes are TRBV5-1 and TRBJ2-1; D gene uncertain. The CDR3 has 11 amino acids. V was clipped by 1 base and J by 8 bases, with 4 bases between them. The germline CDR1 and CDR2 sequences are SGHRS and YFSETQ. CDR3 DNA: TGCGCCAGCAGCTTGTTTGATGAGCAGTTCTTC. This gives the protein CASSLFDEQFF.

This clonotype showed up just a few times. The chain has TRBV9 and TRBJ2-7, with D possibly TRBD2 on 6 matching bases. The CDR3 extends over 15 amino acids. Germline V gives CDR1 SGDLS, CDR2 YYNGEE. The ends were cut back, 0 bases at V and 3 bases at J, with 13 bases in the middle. CDR3 amino acids: CASSVGLGAIYEQYF. The CDR3 DNA reads TGTGCCAGCAGCGTAGGACTAGGGGCCATCTACGAGCAGTACTTC. The full variable domain, in which reference TRBV9 and TRBJ2-7 provide the parts outside the CDR3, is DSGVTQTPKHLITATGQRVTLRCSPRSGDLSVYWYQQSLDQGLQFLIQYYNGEERAKGNILERFSAQQFPDLHSELNLSSLELGDSALYFCASSVGLGAIYEQYFGPGTRLTVT.

The sample holds a few counts of this clonotype. The chain employs TRBV20-1 and TRBJ2-7; no clear D gene. CDR3 length: 15 residues. With 3 bases removed from V and 0 bases from J, the gap between germline ends came to 15 bases. Looked up from germline, CDR1 is DFQATT and CDR2 is SNEGSKA (reference sequence). The CDR3 region has the DNA TGCAGTGCTAGTAGGGTGATTGTGAGCTCCTACGAGCAGTACTTC. It codes for CSASRVIVSSYEQYF.

The J gene is TRBJ2-1, the V gene TRBV29-1; no clear D. Germline V gives CDR1 SQVTM, CDR2 ANQGSEA. The CDR3 contains 14 residues. Trimming took off 7 bases at V and 4 bases at J, with 17 bases between the two ends. CDR3 sequence (DNA): TGCAGCGCTTACACGCCCTCTGGTTACAATGAGCAGTTCTTC. Protein product: CSAYTPSGYNEQFF.